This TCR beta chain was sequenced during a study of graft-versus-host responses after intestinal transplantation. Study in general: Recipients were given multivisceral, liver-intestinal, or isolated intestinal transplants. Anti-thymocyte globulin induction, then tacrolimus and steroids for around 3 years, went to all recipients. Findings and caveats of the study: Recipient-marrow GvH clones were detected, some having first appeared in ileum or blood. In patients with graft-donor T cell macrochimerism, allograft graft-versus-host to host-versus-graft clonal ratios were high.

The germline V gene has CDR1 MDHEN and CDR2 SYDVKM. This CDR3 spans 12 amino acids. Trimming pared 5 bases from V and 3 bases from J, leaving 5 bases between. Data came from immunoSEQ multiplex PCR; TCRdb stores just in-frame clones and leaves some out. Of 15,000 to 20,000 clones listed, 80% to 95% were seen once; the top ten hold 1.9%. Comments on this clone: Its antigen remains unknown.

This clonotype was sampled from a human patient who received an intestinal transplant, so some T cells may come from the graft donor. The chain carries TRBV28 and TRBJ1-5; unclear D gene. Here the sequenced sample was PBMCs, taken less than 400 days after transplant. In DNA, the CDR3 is TGTGCCAGCAGTCCTACCAATCAGCCCCAGCATTTT. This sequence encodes CASSPTNQPQHF.